The entry below describes one T cell receptor (beta chain). Its antigen remains unidentified. No base qualities exist here, and no much larger clone lies one base off it. Using the deep immunoSEQ assay, multiplex PCR amplified TCR CDR3 regions from genomic DNA. For each cell subset, the extracted genomic DNA was distributed evenly across all wells of several immunoSEQ 96-well plates, and each plate served as one replicate. For sorted subsets, around 200 ng genomic DNA, equal to 30,000 or so T cell genomes, was loaded into each replicate PCR. The purified libraries were quantified using a Qubit 3.0 fluorometer, sized with a Bioanalyzer 2100, and then quantified again using the KAPA Library Quantification kit. Each immunoSEQ 96-well plate was sequenced on its own single-read 150-cycle Illumina NextSeq 550 flow cell. The study's own analysis went as follows. Because the immunoSEQ output included only junctional sequences and no quality scores, the filtering could not be the same as the filtering used for full-length reads. Sequences were annotated with PyIR, a Python wrapper for IgBLAST v1.9, and V/J genes and CDR3 were assigned using IMGT germline references. Reads with weak V/J assignments (E-value above 1e-6), missing CDR3, stop codons, out-of-frame junctions, or ambiguous translated residues were removed. V3J clonotypes were defined by identical inferred V gene, J gene, and CDR3 amino acid sequence. Percentage overlap between repertoires was computed as shared unique clonotypes divided by the size of the smaller repertoire. Repertoire richness was assessed with RTK rarefaction, the Chao1 estimator, and Recon v2.1 estimates of unobserved clonotypes. Generation probabilities for all TCRbeta clonotypes obtained by the gDNA method from a handful of donors were computed using OLGA. What TCRdb holds here is the immuneACCESS table cut down to in-frame rearrangements. Part of the clones is not present; checked against another copy, under half of the missing clones reflect an unresolved V gene, and the others are unexplained. Clone size and the V and J calls come from that table; the DNA yielded D and trimming. A total of more than 900,000 clones appear in this sample, around 78% of them only once. The top ten clonotypes cover 0.61% of the sample.

The CDR3 runs 15 residues from the cysteine to the phenylalanine. The only DNA kept is the CDR3, 45 bases in frame from the first base. According to the germline V gene (reference sequence), CDR1 reads SGHKS and CDR2 reads YYEKEE. The trim is 2 bases for V and 0 bases for J, with a gap of 8 bases between the germline ends. The sample is drawn from a study of shared clonotypes between healthy human individuals (dated by TCRdb to about 2020). About the full investigation: The cohort comprised two women and a few men aged 18 to 49 years. Per donor, three plates each were used for CD4 naive and CD4 memory, two for CD8 naive, and one for CD8 memory. To estimate repertoire size and how much clonotypes are shared between individuals, the study performed deep sequencing of blood TCR repertoires from 4 to 6 healthy adults. To increase sequencing depth and limit assay-specific biases, different laboratories used diverse techniques to prepare libraries and sequence TCR repertoires. Each donor's leukapheresis produced roughly between roughly 0.85 and 9.5 billion PBMCs. Summary of the overall study and its limitations: Compared with non-shared clonotypes, the clonotypes found in all four sorted-subset donors had higher generation probabilities. Sampling was restricted to blood, and TCR repertoires in tissues likely differ from the TCR repertoires found in blood. Estimated clonotype richness was generally larger for naive than for memory subsets. When a few donors were compared, the shared fraction of clonotypes was about 5.5% for naive CD4, more than 3% for naive CD8, 2% to 2.5% for memory CD4, and roughly 0.4% for memory CD8. Because the study included only a small number of donors, the genetic and exposure-history diversity represented was limited. Pairwise subsampling indicated that sequencing depth was expected to affect the degree of clonotype sharing among donors. Even with the large sequencing depth, rarefaction of the sorted-subset datasets indicated that sequencing was incomplete.

Donors were healthy HIV-negative adults with no recently reported acute infections or vaccinations. Every donor was a Caucasian adult residing in Nashville, Tennessee, USA. CD4+ T cells were enriched by magnetic negative selection, after which naive cells were positively selected on CD45RA and the negative fraction was taken as the memory subset. After blood collection by leukapheresis, PBMCs were isolated using Ficoll-Histopaque density gradient centrifugation and then cryopreserved in the vapor phase of liquid nitrogen. Purity and quantity of every magnetically sorted T cell population were checked by analytical flow cytometry. Genomic DNA was isolated from every sorted fraction and measured by UV absorbance on a Nanodrop 2000c.

Recombination joined TRBV5-5 with TRBJ2-2, and perhaps TRBD2 as D gene, on 5 matching bases. The receptor comes from a man aged 18 to 29 in good health. Some clones in this sample may be carry-over from other donors' samples. The sequencing input was memory CD4+ T cells from PBMCs. Explained via the paper, the cell subset or site label denotes: CD45RA-negative fraction. The CDR3 loop reads CASSLFSANTGELFF. The DNA reads as follows: TGTGCCAGCAGCTTATTTAGCGCGAACACCGGGGAGCTGTTTTTT.